This T cell receptor beta chain was captured in a study of cytomegalovirus exposure and HLA in healthy donors. Study-level results: It was found in a later analysis that first-cohort TCR clusters tended to co-occur in the approximately 130 validation repertoires.

Note on this clone: Its antigen is unidentified.

The germline V gene has CDR1 MNHEY and CDR2 SVGAGI. Trimming cost V 6 bases and J 6 bases; bases outside gene matches: 5. The CDR3 sequence is 12 residues long. The repertoire was sequenced with immunoSEQ multiplex PCR; TCRdb's copy has only in-frame clones and lacks some. The sample records 120,000 to 150,000 clones, 91% being singletons. The sample taken for sequencing was PBMCs. The receptor comes from a man between 18 and 35 years old in good health and CMV-seronegative. The chain recombines TRBV6-5 with TRBJ2-7, with 7 bases fitting TRBD2. CDR3 DNA: TGTGCCAGCAGAGCATCGGGGGGCGAGCAGTACGTC. It encodes CASRASGGEQYV.